This passage covers 27 T cell receptor beta chains from one sample sequenced in a study of PD-L1 blockade in urothelial cancer. The time point: pretreatment peripheral blood. Sequencing used immunoSEQ multiplex PCR; TCRdb keeps in-frame clones, though not all of them. The sample lists about 93,000 clones, almost 90% occurring once. Sequenced material: PBMCs, taken around atezolizumab (anti-PD-L1) treatment. These receptor sequences come from a man in his sixties with urothelial cancer.

J is TRBJ1-4 and V is TRBV18, with 9 bases identical to TRBD1. In germline, CDR1 is KGHSH, CDR2 LQKENI. This CDR3 is built from 16 residues. The V and J ends lost 0 bases and 9 bases, in that order; junction bases with no gene match: 8. The CDR3 reads CASSPPGQGFAKKLFF. CDR3 DNA: TGTGCCAGCTCACCACCGGGACAGGGATTTGCGAAAAAACTGTTTTTT.

The chain joins TRBV18 to TRBJ2-5, with 8 nucleotides matching TRBD1. Per the germline V gene, CDR1 is KGHSH and CDR2 is LQKENI. The CDR3 sequence is 11 residues long. V trimming: 6 bases; J trimming: 14 bases; junction bases outside the gene matches: 8. This chain's CDR3 is CASSPGQGEYF. In DNA, the CDR3 is TGTGCCAGCTCCCCCGGACAGGGAGAATACTTC.

The chain employs TRBV29-1 and TRBJ2-5; D not certain. Germline V CDR1 and CDR2: SQVTM, ANQGSEA. V shed 0 bases and J shed 1 base, with 6 bases lying between them. This CDR3 region has 13 residues. CDR3 nucleotides: TGCAGCGTTGAAGATAAATTCCAAGAGACCCAGTACTTC. Its translation: CSVEDKFQETQYF.

The V and J genes are TRBV9 and TRBJ2-3; TRBD2 might be the D (6 bases). Germline V gene sequence: CDR1 SGDLS, CDR2 YYNGEE. Trimming shortened V by 0 bases and J by 2 bases, and 22 bases separated the two germline ends. The CDR3 has 19 amino acids. CDR3 loop: CASSVVKVWRGEYTDTQYF. The CDR3 DNA reads as TGTGCCAGCAGCGTAGTGAAGGTGTGGCGGGGAGAATACACAGATACGCAGTATTTT. The full variable domain, its missing parts supplied by reference TRBV9 and TRBJ2-3, is DSGVTQTPKHLITATGQRVTLRCSPRSGDLSVYWYQQSLDQGLQFLIQYYNGEERAKGNILERFSAQQFPDLHSELNLSSLELGDSALYFCASSVVKVWRGEYTDTQYFGPGTRLTVL.

CDR3 in amino acids: CAISTGQGNSPLHF. Here the CDR3 DNA reads TGTGCCATCAGTACCGGACAGGGGAATTCACCCCTCCACTTT. This chain connects TRBV10-3 to TRBJ1-6; 9 bases align to TRBD1. The J segment lost 7 bases and the V segment lost 5 bases, leaving 3 bases of the junction unmatched. The CDR3 has 14 residues. Germline values: CDR1 ENHRY, CDR2 SYGVKD.

This rearrangement joins TRBV28 to TRBJ2-7, with 7 nucleotides matching TRBD1. The CDR3 has 16 residues. Germline CDR1 and CDR2: MDHEN and SYDVKM. V dropped 6 bases and J dropped 7; count of bases not matched to a gene: 18. The CDR3 DNA follows: TGTGCCAGCAGCCCCCCCTCGGGGCAGGGGGAAGGGGAGCAGTACTTC. Translating it yields CASSPPSGQGEGEQYF.

The genes are TRBV27 and TRBJ2-1; no reliable D call. Trimming pared 5 bases from V and 9 bases from J, leaving 23 bases between. Germline lookup yields CDR1 MNHEY and CDR2 SMNVEV (reference sequence). The CDR3 covers 16 residues. The CDR3 DNA follows: TGTGCCAGCAGTCGCCTCTCCGGAGCGCGGCTCGGTGAGCAGTTCTTC. It translates to CASSRLSGARLGEQFF.

Here the CDR3 DNA reads TGTGCCAGCAGCTTAGTAGCGGGCAGTTCGTCCTATCCTCACGAGCAGTACTTC. It encodes CASSLVAGSSSYPHEQYF. This rearrangement joins TRBV7-2 to TRBJ2-7; 7 bases are a match to TRBD2. Looked up from germline, CDR1 is SGHTA and CDR2 is FQGNSA. This CDR3 is 18 amino acids long. Trimming cost V 1 base and J 5 bases; bases outside gene matches: 17.

The rearrangement uses TRBV7-9 and TRBJ2-7, with TRBD2 identical over 13 bases. Germline values: CDR1 SEHNR, CDR2 FQNEAQ (reference sequence). The V and J ends lost 5 bases and 4 bases, in that order; junction bases with no gene match: 5. The CDR3 has 15 residues. CDR3 nucleotides: TGTGCCAGCAGCCCGGGGACTAGCGGGATTTACGAGCAGTACTTC. It is translated as CASSPGTSGIYEQYF.

The chain recombines TRBV5-4 with TRBJ2-6; possible D gene TRBD1, 5 bases. There are 17 residues in the CDR3. The germline V gene encodes CDR1 SGHNT and CDR2 YYREEE (reference sequence). Deletions cut 4 bases from V and 3 bases from J, with 17 bases between. DNA for the CDR3: TGTGCCAGCAGCCCTACCTATTCAGGGCGTGGGGCCAACGTCCTGACTTTC. As protein: CASSPTYSGRGANVLTF.

V usage is TRBV6-1 and J usage is TRBJ2-5; 9 positions match TRBD1. This CDR3 has 13 residues. Trimming removed 6 bases from V and 4 bases from J; junction bases left unmatched: 3. From germline, CDR1 is MNHNS and CDR2 SASEGT. The CDR3 protein is CASSGGQGETQYF. The CDR3, as DNA: TGTGCCAGCAGCGGGGGACAGGGAGAGACCCAGTACTTC.

The CDR3 bases are TGTGCAAGTCGCTTAGCGTTCCAGGGGACGCCTAGTGACACTGAAGCTTTCTTT. Amino acid sequence: CASRLAFQGTPSDTEAFF. V usage is TRBV12-2 and J usage is TRBJ1-1; TRBD1, as called in the table, went unchecked against the DNA. TRBV12-2 is a documented pseudogene. The CDR3 extends over 18 amino acids.

DNA for the CDR3: TGTGCCAGCAGCGGAGGACAGCCGAACACTGAAGCTTTCTTT. Amino acids: CASSGGQPNTEAFF. The chain combines TRBV9 with TRBJ1-1, with D possibly being TRBD1 (6 bases). The CDR3 is 14 residues long. The germline CDR1 and CDR2 sequences are SGDLS and YYNGEE. V dropped 3 bases and J dropped 1 base, with 10 bases sitting between them. The full variable domain, with the rest looked up from reference TRBV9 and TRBJ1-1, is DSGVTQTPKHLITATGQRVTLRCSPRSGDLSVYWYQQSLDQGLQFLIQYYNGEERAKGNILERFSAQQFPDLHSELNLSSLELGDSALYFCASSGGQPNTEAFFGQGTRLTVV.

The rearrangement joins TRBV4-2 to TRBJ1-1; D unresolved. Germline V lookup: CDR1 LGHNA, CDR2 YNFKEQ. The germline V and J ends were trimmed by 1 base and 10 bases, with 7 bases remaining between them. The CDR3 is 11 amino acids. This chain's CDR3 is CASSQGQVAFF. The CDR3 DNA sequence: TGTGCCAGCAGCCAAGGGCAGGTAGCTTTCTTT.

This clone was observed a handful of times. V usage is TRBV2 and J usage is TRBJ1-5, with 7 bases lining up with TRBD1. The length of the CDR3 is 14 residues. Germline trimming cut 6 bases from V and 5 bases from J; bases unmatched to any gene: 7. Germline lookup yields CDR1 SNHLY and CDR2 FYNNEI. CDR3 region: CASSPNRGDQPQHF. The CDR3 region has the DNA TGTGCCAGCAGCCCCAACAGGGGAGATCAGCCCCAGCATTTT.

The J gene is TRBJ2-5, the V gene TRBV9; 9 positions agree with TRBD2. This CDR3 has 17 residues. The J segment lost 5 bases and the V segment lost 0 bases, leaving 11 bases of the junction unmatched. Germline V gene sequence: CDR1 SGDLS, CDR2 YYNGEE. In DNA form, the CDR3 reads TGTGCCAGCAGCGTAGATCCTAGCGGGGCTCTAAGGGAGACCCAGTACTTC. Residues: CASSVDPSGALRETQYF.

Comments on this clone: Relative to the germline gene, one junction end is altered; a read error may explain this. This chain uses TRBV5-4 with TRBJ2-7; 10 bases agree with TRBD2. Looked up from germline, CDR1 is SGHNT and CDR2 is YYREEE (reference sequence). The CDR3 extends over 14 amino acids. The CDR3 is CASSAGGTSVVGSF. The DNA of the CDR3 is TGTGCCAGCAGCGCAGGTGGGACTAGCGTGGTCGGAAGCTTC.

The CDR3 nucleotides are TGTGCCAGCAGGTCGCGGGTGGGCGCGCAGTATTTT. Translation: CASRSRVGAQYF. The rearrangement uses TRBV28 and TRBJ2-3; D might be TRBD2 (5 bases). The V end lost 6 bases, the J end lost 10 bases, and 14 bases lay between the germline ends. Germline CDR1 reads MDHEN; CDR2 reads SYDVKM. The CDR3 is made up of 12 amino acids.

The chain couples TRBV28 to TRBJ1-2; no clear D. The CDR3 is 14 amino acids. V lost 4 bases, J lost 2 bases, and 11 bases lay in between. The germline CDR1 and CDR2 sequences are MDHEN and SYDVKM. CDR3 coding DNA: TGTGCCAGCAGTTCACGGCAGGAAAACTATGGCTACACCTTC. It codes for CASSSRQENYGYTF.

The J gene is TRBJ1-3, the V gene TRBV10-3; 7 bases are shared with TRBD1. The CDR3 consists of 13 residues. V shed 11 bases and J 2 bases; nucleotides not matched to a gene: 6. Germline V gene data show CDR1 as ENHRY and CDR2 as SYGVKD. The CDR3 sequence is CALGTGAGNTIYF. The DNA for the CDR3 is TGTGCCCTGGGAACAGGGGCTGGAAACACCATATATTTT.

The chain carries TRBV28 and TRBJ1-1; the D is unclear. V lost 6 bases and J lost 0, with 8 bases in between. The CDR3 length is 13 residues. Germline CDR1 reads MDHEN; CDR2 reads SYDVKM. In nucleotides, the CDR3 is TGTGCCAGCAGGCTGCCAGTGAACACTGAAGCTTTCTTT. The encoded protein is CASRLPVNTEAFF.

DNA of the CDR3: TGTGCCAGTAGTACCCCTCACAGGGGGCGCAACCAAGAGACCCAGTACTTC. Translating it yields CASSTPHRGRNQETQYF. This sequence joins TRBV19 and TRBJ2-5; 9 nucleotides line up with TRBD1. Germline CDR1 reads LNHDA; CDR2 reads SQIVND (reference sequence). CDR3 length: 17 residues. V lost 4 bases, J lost 0 bases, and 9 bases stayed unmatched.

The sample holds a few counts of this clone. V is TRBV7-2 and J is TRBJ2-3, with 10 bases matching TRBD2. V trimming: 4 bases; J trimming: 5 bases; junction bases outside the gene matches: 15. CDR3 size: 18 residues. From germline, CDR1 is SGHTA and CDR2 FQGNSA. The CDR3 loop reads CASSSALRSGGAGDTQYF. The CDR3 DNA is TGTGCCAGCAGCTCCGCCTTACGGAGCGGGGGGGCAGGAGATACGCAGTATTTT.

The V gene is TRBV6-5, the J gene TRBJ2-5; maybe TRBD1 (7 bases). Germline CDR1 is MNHEY and CDR2 is SVGAGI. The CDR3 is 14 amino acids. Trimming took 5 bases from V and 2 from J, leaving 12 bases between them. The CDR3 sequence is CASSAQGTQETQYF. Here the CDR3 DNA reads TGTGCCAGCAGTGCACAGGGGACTCAAGAGACCCAGTACTTC.

This sequence joins TRBV7-8 and TRBJ2-2; 7 bases fit TRBD1. The CDR3 consists of 15 residues. V dropped 5 bases and J dropped 0; count of bases not matched to a gene: 3. CDR1 is SGHVS, CDR2 FQNEAQ, per germline. The CDR3 bases are TGTGCCAGCAGCCCGGGGACAGCGAACACCGGGGAGCTGTTTTTT. This sequence encodes CASSPGTANTGELFF.

The gene calls are TRBV5-6 and TRBJ1-2; perhaps TRBD1 as D (6 bases). This CDR3 comprises 16 residues. V lost 0 bases, J lost 3 bases, and 15 bases lay in between. Germline CDR1 reads SGHDT; CDR2 reads YYEEEE. CDR3 amino acids: CASSLARLDSYYGYTF. CDR3 DNA sequence: TGTGCCAGCAGCTTGGCCAGGTTGGACAGTTACTATGGCTACACCTTC.

The chain links TRBV6-5 to TRBJ1-1; TRBD1 aligns across 10 bases. Germline CDR1 MNHEY, CDR2 SVGAGI. V was pared by 5 bases and J by 6 bases, with 6 bases of the junction left unmatched. The CDR3 spans 14 residues. CDR3 sequence reads: CASSRQGARAEAFF. CDR3 bases: TGTGCCAGCAGTCGACAGGGGGCGCGCGCTGAAGCTTTCTTT.